Listed below are T cell receptor beta chains from one sample, sequenced in a study of blood T cell repertoires in COVID-19. Profiling relied on immunoSEQ multiplex PCR, and the TCRdb table lists in-frame clones only, not all of them. The sample holds about 520,000 clones, approximately 83% seen once. Sample: peripheral blood. Every receptor here comes from a human donor in a cohort sampled during active COVID-19. CDR3s leave out the opening cysteine and the closing phenylalanine or tryptophan.

J | V | CDR3
TRBJ2-7 | TRBV7-9 | ASTVAGTVYEQY
TRBJ2-7 | TRBV6-5 | ASSKTGTVTYEQY
TRBJ2-2 | TRBV6-5 | AITTRVTGELF
TRBJ2-3 | TRBV4-1 | ASSQGISGTPDTDTQY
TRBJ2-7 | TRBV18 | ASSPTADRTYEQY
TRBJ2-1 | TRBV28 | ASRDNLNHNEQF
TRBJ2-3 | TRBV19 | ASRGPSTDTQY
TRBJ1-5 | TRBV30 | AWSIGGPDLNQPQH
TRBJ2-7 | TRBV30 | AWSPSGWPYEQY
TRBJ1-5 | TRBV9 | ASSVGLLHNQPQH
TRBJ2-7 | TRBV28 | ASTQGGAGSYEQY
TRBJ2-2 | TRBV7-8 | ASTITQGYTGELF
TRBJ2-5 | TRBV25-1 | ASSETGGRETQY
TRBJ2-7 | TRBV6-2/TRBV6-3 | ASSLYGVFYEQY
TRBJ2-5 | TRBV6-1 | ASSFGTGAGETQY
TRBJ1-1 | TRBV30 | AWTSGFNTEAF
TRBJ2-1 | TRBV19 | ASRTLAGAEQF
TRBJ1-3 | TRBV5-6 | ASTLDHRGTGNTIY
TRBJ2-3 | TRBV6-2/TRBV6-3 | ASSPYSAGQADTQY
TRBJ2-1 | TRBV21-1 | ASSKEHTGTGGDEQF
TRBJ1-5 | TRBV30 | AWSVRFGGDSNQPQH